The 14 T cell receptor beta chains in this list originate from one sample, sequenced in a study of tumor-infiltrating lymphocytes in primary liver carcinoma. Total RNA amounting to 500 ng was the source from which TCR beta cDNA was made with a constant-region primer. The TCR beta library was amplified through three nested multiplex PCR rounds in a modified ARM-PCR procedure. Running around 9 cycles apiece, the first two PCR rounds relied on TRBV1-TRBV30 forward primers together with a C-beta reverse primer. TCRdb used MiXCR to reprocess the multiplex PCR reads, holding one entry per CDR3 protein. This table has tens of thousands of distinct CDR3 sequences, around 70% appearing once. The study co-extracted DNA and RNA from roughly 20-30 mg of unsorted bulk tissue. Sequencing input: liver tumor tissue from sampling region 1. Sample subset: tumor region T1, superior pole. The receptors were sampled from a man in his forties with primary liver carcinoma and hepatitis B virus infection.

Turning to this clonotype: This may arise from a read error, as a much more abundant clone is one base away. This rearrangement joins TRBV19 to TRBJ2-7; D gene uncertain. The V gene lost 11 bases and the J gene lost 2 bases, with 19 bases spanning the gap. CDR1 and CDR2 (germline): LNHDA, SQIVND (reference sequence). The CDR3 has 14 amino acids. CDR3 coding DNA: TGTGCCGGTAAAGAAGATGGCGCGCCCTACGAGCAGTACTTC. This translates into CAGKEDGAPYEQYF.

Comments on this clonotype: A much larger clone sits a single nucleotide away, making a read error possible. This chain joins TRBV28 and TRBJ2-1; D unresolved. V was cut by 5 bases and J by 13 bases, with 12 bases left in between. In germline, CDR1 is MDHEN, CDR2 SYDVKM. CDR3 length: 11 residues. As DNA, the CDR3 is TGTGCCAGCAGTATAGGGCGGAGCCAGTTCTTC. This encodes CASSIGRSQFF.

The V gene is TRBV15, the J gene TRBJ1-4; D is uncertain. CDR3 length equals 16 residues. Looked up from germline, CDR1 is LNHNV and CDR2 is YYDKDF (reference sequence). The V end was cut by 9 bases, the J end by 0 bases, with 17 bases between. CDR3 coding DNA: TGTGCCACTAACAGTGGGGTTCCCGCAACTAATGAAAAACTGTTTTTT. This translates into CATNSGVPATNEKLFF. The full variable domain, in which reference TRBV15 and TRBJ1-4 provide the parts outside the CDR3, is DAMVIQNPRYQVTQFGKPVTLSCSQTLNHNVMYWYQQKSSQAPKLLFHYYDKDFNNEADTPDNFQSRRPNTSFCFLDIRSPGLGDTAMYLCATNSGVPATNEKLFFGSGTQLSVL.

Remarks on this clonotype: A read error may be the cause here, since a much bigger clone is one base away. This chain uses TRBV28 with TRBJ2-5, with TRBD2 matching 7 bases. The V gene's germline CDR1 is MDHEN and CDR2 SYDVKM. The CDR3 is 14 amino acids. The CDR3 sequence is CASGSSGSQESQYF. Written as DNA, the CDR3 is TGTGCCAGCGGCTCTAGCGGATCCCAAGAGAGCCAGTACTTC. Complete variable domain (other parts from reference TRBV28 and TRBJ2-5): DVKVTQSSRYLVKRTGEKVFLECVQDMDHENMFWYRQDPGLGLRLIYFSYDVKMKEKGDIPEGYSVSREKKERFSLILESASTNQTSMYLCASGSSGSQESQYFGPGTRLLVL.

About this clonotype: The CDR3 end shows no conserved phenylalanine or tryptophan, and so a read error is likely. The rearrangement links TRBV7-3 to TRBJ2-2; D gene uncertain. The CDR3 has 15 residues. The germline V gene has CDR1 SGHTA and CDR2 FQGTGA. The ends were cut back, 2 bases at V and 4 bases at J, with 11 bases in the middle. CDR3 bases: TGTGCCAGCAGCTTAGCTCCCGGCCCCACCGGGGAGCTGTTTTAT. Translating it yields CASSLAPGPTGELFY.

This clonotype was detected once. This chain connects TRBV9 to TRBJ1-3; D ambiguous. Deletions cut 4 bases from V and 0 bases from J, with 11 bases between. CDR1 is SGDLS, CDR2 YYNGEE, per germline. CDR3 size: 15 residues. CDR3 amino acids: CASSIDGVSGNTIYF. In DNA, the CDR3 is TGTGCCAGCAGCATAGATGGTGTCTCTGGAAACACCATATATTTT.

With respect to this clonotype: The junction shows a germline mismatch at one end, possibly a read error. The rearrangement links TRBV6-5 to TRBJ2-1; TRBD2 might be the D (5 bases). The CDR3 totals 16 residues. Germline loops: CDR1 MNHEY, CDR2 SVGAGI. The CDR3 DNA is TGTGCCGGCAGCCCCCGGGGAAGGTTCGGGTACAATGAGCAGTTCTTC. It yields the protein CAGSPRGRFGYNEQFF.

The chain uses TRBV11-1 and TRBJ2-1, with D possibly TRBD2 on 6 matching bases. CDR1 is SGHAT and CDR2 is FQDESV in the germline V gene (reference sequence). Trimming left V 5 bases short and J 6 bases short, with 23 bases between. The CDR3 has 17 residues. The CDR3 nucleotides are TGTGCCAGCAGCCTGGGACTGGCGAGAGAAGTTGCCAATGAGCAGTTCTTC. It yields the protein CASSLGLAREVANEQFF.

As concerns this clonotype: The junction differs from germline at one of its ends, possibly a read error. The CDR3 reads CASRRTGDAQYF. Written as DNA, the CDR3 is TGTGCCAGCAGGCGGACGGGGGATGCGCAGTACTTT. This chain joins TRBV6-1 and TRBJ2-3; D is perhaps TRBD2 (6 bases). CDR3 length: 12 amino acids. Looked up from germline, CDR1 is MNHNS and CDR2 is SASEGT.

This sequence joins TRBV5-4 and TRBJ2-3; D is unclear. V was cut by 0 bases and J by 5 bases, with 16 bases left in between. This CDR3 region has 16 residues. Germline V gives CDR1 SGHNT, CDR2 YYREEE (reference sequence). This CDR3 reads CASSLDEAERLDTQYF. CDR3 DNA: TGTGCCAGCAGCTTGGACGAGGCGGAGAGGCTAGATACGCAGTATTTT.

In the case of this clonotype: The junction does not match germline at one end; this may be a read error. The J gene is TRBJ2-2, the V gene TRBV6-6, with 7 bases that match TRBD2. Germline CDR1 MNHNY, CDR2 SVGAGI (reference sequence). The CDR3 covers 15 residues. The CDR3 region is CASKPGGAKTGEPFF. In nucleotides, the CDR3 is TGTGCCAGCAAGCCGGGAGGCGCGAAGACCGGGGAGCCGTTTTTT.

This clonotype was seen a handful of times. CDR3 residues: CASSTLLAGGTDTQYF. The CDR3 DNA reads as TGTGCCAGCAGTACTCTTTTAGCGGGAGGCACAGATACGCAGTATTTT. This rearrangement joins TRBV27 to TRBJ2-3, with 9 bases fitting TRBD2. The CDR3 consists of 16 residues. Trimming removed 5 bases from V and 1 base from J; junction bases left unmatched: 7. Germline loops: CDR1 MNHEY, CDR2 SMNVEV (reference sequence).

This clonotype came up many times. V gene TRBV6-5 combines with J gene TRBJ2-3; D tentatively fits TRBD1 or TRBD2 (6 bases each). Trimming pared 6 bases from V and 1 base from J, leaving 17 bases between. Per the germline V gene, CDR1 is MNHEY and CDR2 is SVGAGI. The CDR3 contains 16 residues. CDR3 in amino acids: CASSPQLGGGTDTQYF. CDR3 in DNA: TGTGCCAGCAGCCCCCAGTTGGGGGGCGGCACAGATACGCAGTATTTT.

About this clonotype: Given the absence of the conserved phenylalanine or tryptophan at the CDR3 end, a read error is likely. The CDR3 coding sequence is TGTGCCAGCAGTTACCCTATCTTTGGGGGACTAGCGGGAAAGGTTGTGCAGTTCTTA. This encodes CASSYPIFGGLAGKVVQFL. The chain joins TRBV6-6 to TRBJ2-1; 13 positions match TRBD2. CDR1 and CDR2 (germline): MNHNY, SVGAGI (reference sequence). V lost 2 bases and J lost 12; bases outside the gene matches: 19. The length of the CDR3 is 19 residues.